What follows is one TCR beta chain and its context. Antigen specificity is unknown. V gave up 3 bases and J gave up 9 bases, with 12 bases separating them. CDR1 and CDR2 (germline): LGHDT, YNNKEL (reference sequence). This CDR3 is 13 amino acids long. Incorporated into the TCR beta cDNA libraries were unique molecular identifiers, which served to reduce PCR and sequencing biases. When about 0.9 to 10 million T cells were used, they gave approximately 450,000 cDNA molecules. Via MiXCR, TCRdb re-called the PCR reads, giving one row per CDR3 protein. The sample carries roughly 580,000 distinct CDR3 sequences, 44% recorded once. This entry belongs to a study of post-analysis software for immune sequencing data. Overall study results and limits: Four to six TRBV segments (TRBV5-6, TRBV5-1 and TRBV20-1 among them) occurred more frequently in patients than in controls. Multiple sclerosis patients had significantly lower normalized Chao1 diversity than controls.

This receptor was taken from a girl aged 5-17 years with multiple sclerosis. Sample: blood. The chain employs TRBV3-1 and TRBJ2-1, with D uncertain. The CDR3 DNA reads TGTGCCAGCAGCCATCTCTCGACGGCTGAGCAGTTCTTC. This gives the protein CASSHLSTAEQFF.